A selection of T cell receptor beta chains follows, all from one sample in a study of OX40 agonist ivuxolimab in advanced cancers. Sequenced by immunoSEQ multiplex PCR; TCRdb stores in-frame clones only, minus some. The table lists about 79,000 clones, approximately 94% of them singletons. Specimen: CD4+ or CD8+ T cells sorted from blood, collected in a trial of the OX40 agonist ivuxolimab. These receptors came from an adult with an advanced solid tumor such as melanoma, head and neck, liver or kidney cancer. Both conserved end residues are part of each CDR3. The D gene is left open where the match is weak. Where a row states a size, it is once, few, many or the class of an expanded clone; other rows omit it.

v_call	clone_size	d_call	j_call	cdr3_nt	cdr3_aa
TRBV11-2	.	.	TRBJ2-1	TGTGCCAGCAGCTTAGGTACGGGAGTATATGAGCAGTTCTTC	CASSLGTGVYEQFF
TRBV9	.	.	TRBJ2-5	TGTGCCAGCAGCGTAGAGGAGATGGAGACCCAGTACTTC	CASSVEEMETQYF
TRBV9	.	.	TRBJ1-5	TGTGCCAGCAGCGTAGAGGGGGGGAGGAATCAGCCCCAGCATTTT	CASSVEGGRNQPQHF
TRBV15	once	.	TRBJ1-1	TGTGCCACCTCGTCGGACGGGGACACTGAAGCTTTCTTT	CATSSDGDTEAFF
TRBV5-1	.	TRBD2	TRBJ2-1	TGCGCCAGCAGCAATCGACTAGCGGGGGGCCCCTACAATGAGCAGTTCTTC	CASSNRLAGGPYNEQFF
TRBV30	.	.	TRBJ2-7	TGTGCCTGGAACTTGGCAGGGGACATAAGCTACGAGCAGTACTTC	CAWNLAGDISYEQYF
TRBV13	.	TRBD1	TRBJ2-6	TGTGCCAGCAGCTCGACCCGGGACAGGGAGGCTGGGGCCAACGTCCTGACTTTC	CASSSTRDREAGANVLTF
TRBV2	once	.	TRBJ1-2	TGTGCCAGCATAAGTGGGACAAGAAGGAATGGCTACACCTTC	CASISGTRRNGYTF
TRBV6-5	.	TRBD2	TRBJ2-1	TGTGCCAGCAGCTTGCTGCGGGGGGCCATTGATGAGCAGTTCTTC	CASSLLRGAIDEQFF
TRBV6-1	.	TRBD2	TRBJ2-3	TGTGCCAGCAGTGAATCAAGCGGGGGAACAGATACGCAGTATTTT	CASSESSGGTDTQYF
TRBV6-5	.	TRBD1	TRBJ2-7	TGTGCCAGCACCGCGGACAGGGCAACCTACGAGCAGTACTTC	CASTADRATYEQYF
TRBV28	.	TRBD1	TRBJ2-3	TGTGCCAGCATAGGAACAGGACAGGCTCGCACAGATACGCAGTATTTT	CASIGTGQARTDTQYF
TRBV29-1	.	.	TRBJ2-1	TGCAGCATTGGACAGTACAATGAGCAGTTCTTC	CSIGQYNEQFF
TRBV11-2	once	TRBD1	TRBJ1-1	TGTGCCAGCAGCCGCAGGGGGGCGAACACTGAAGCTTTCTTT	CASSRRGANTEAFF
TRBV5-4	once	TRBD1	TRBJ2-7	TGTGCCAGCAGCTTTGGGACAGGGGATTCCTACGAGCAGTACTTC	CASSFGTGDSYEQYF
TRBV12-2	.	.	TRBJ2-7	TGTGCAAGTCGCTTAGCGGGCACCGCGAGCTCCTACGAGCAGTACTTC	CASRLAGTASSYEQYF
TRBV5-5	.	.	TRBJ2-7	TGTGCCAGCGGGCTCCTCCCGGGGGCGTACGAGCAGTACTTC	CASGLLPGAYEQYF
TRBV5-5	.	.	TRBJ1-5	TGTGCCAGCAGCCCGCTGGACGGCAGCAATCAGCCCCAGCATTTT	CASSPLDGSNQPQHF
TRBV14	.	.	TRBJ1-5	TGTGCCAGCAGCCAAGAGCACAGGGACCCCTTTTATAGCAATCAGCCCCAGCATTTT	CASSQEHRDPFYSNQPQHF
TRBV6-5	.	.	TRBJ2-5	TGTGCCAGCAGTTACGGGCAGCTAGAGACCCAGTACTTC	CASSYGQLETQYF
TRBV19	few	TRBD1	TRBJ1-1	TGTGCCAGTAGTTTCGACAGGGGTTACACTGAAGCTTTCTTT	CASSFDRGYTEAFF
TRBV15	.	.	TRBJ2-1	TGTGCCACCAGCAGCCTGGGCGAGCAGTTCTTC	CATSSLGEQFF
TRBV2	.	.	TRBJ2-1	TGTGCCAGCAGCGTAGACCCGGCGGGACCACAATACTATGAGCAGTTCTTC	CASSVDPAGPQYYEQFF
TRBV6-5	.	TRBD1	TRBJ2-4	TGTGCCAGCAGTTACCCGACAGGGGGCGCGAACATTCAGTACTTC	CASSYPTGGANIQYF
TRBV19	.	.	TRBJ1-5	TGTGCCAGTAGTTTTACAGGGTCCGGGGGCAATCAGCCCCAGCATTTT	CASSFTGSGGNQPQHF
TRBV27	.	TRBD2	TRBJ2-7	TGTGCCAGCAGTTTTAGCGGGAGGAGCTACGAGCAGTACTTC	CASSFSGRSYEQYF
TRBV7-8	.	TRBD2	TRBJ2-3	TGTGCCAGCAGCTGGCTAGCGGGAGGGCCAGATACGCAGTATTTT	CASSWLAGGPDTQYF
TRBV28	.	.	TRBJ1-1	TGTGCCAGCACCCTAGGTCCGTCTTGGGAGACTGAAGCTTTCTTT	CASTLGPSWETEAFF
TRBV5-6	.	.	TRBJ1-1	TGTGCCAGCAGCTTGGATGGGGGCGAAGCTTTCTTT	CASSLDGGEAFF
TRBV9	.	TRBD2	TRBJ2-7	TGTGCCAGCAGCCCACGAGGCGGGAGGGCTGACGAGCAGTACTTC	CASSPRGGRADEQYF
TRBV6-1	.	.	TRBJ2-3	TGTGCCAGCAGCCCAGGGAGAGATACGCAGTATTTT	CASSPGRDTQYF
TRBV4-3	.	.	TRBJ2-1	TGCGCCAGCAGCCAAGATTGGTTAGAAGAGCAGTTCTTC	CASSQDWLEEQFF
TRBV7-3	.	TRBD2	TRBJ2-7	TGTGCCAGCAGCCCAAGCGGGAGCGTCAACGAGCAGTACTTC	CASSPSGSVNEQYF
TRBV15	.	.	TRBJ2-1	TGTGCCACCAGCAGGGCACTAGAGACCTACAATGAGCAGTTCTTC	CATSRALETYNEQFF
TRBV7-2	.	TRBD2	TRBJ2-7	TGTGCCAGCAGCTTATCCTCTAGCGGGAGGTCCTACGAGCAGTACTTC	CASSLSSSGRSYEQYF
TRBV5-6	.	.	TRBJ1-3	TGTGCCAGCAGCCCTTGGAGCTCTGGAAACACCATATATTTT	CASSPWSSGNTIYF
TRBV9	.	.	TRBJ2-2	TGTGCCAGCGCAGGGGTGACGAACACCGGGGAGCTGTTTTTT	CASAGVTNTGELFF
TRBV7-6	once	.	TRBJ2-1	TGTGCCAGCAGCTTAGGGGGGCTGGGGAATGAGCAGTTCTTC	CASSLGGLGNEQFF